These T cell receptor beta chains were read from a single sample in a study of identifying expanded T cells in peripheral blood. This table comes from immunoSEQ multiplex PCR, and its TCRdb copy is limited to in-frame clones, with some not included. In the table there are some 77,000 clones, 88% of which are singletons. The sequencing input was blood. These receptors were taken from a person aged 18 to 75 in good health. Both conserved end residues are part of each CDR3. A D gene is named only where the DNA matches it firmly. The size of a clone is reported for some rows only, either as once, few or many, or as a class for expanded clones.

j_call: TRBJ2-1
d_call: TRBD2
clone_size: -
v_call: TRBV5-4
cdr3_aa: CASSRQLAGRNEQFF
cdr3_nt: TGTGCCAGCAGCCGCCAACTAGCGGGGAGGAATGAGCAGTTCTTC

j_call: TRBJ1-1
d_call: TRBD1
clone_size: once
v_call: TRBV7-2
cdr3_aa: CASSRTGGSTEAFF
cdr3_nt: TGTGCCAGCAGCCGAACAGGGGGTAGCACTGAAGCTTTCTTT

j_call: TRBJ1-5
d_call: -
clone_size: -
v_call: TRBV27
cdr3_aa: CASSFRAGVQPQHF
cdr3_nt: TGTGCCAGCAGTTTCCGGGCAGGGGTCCAGCCCCAGCATTTT

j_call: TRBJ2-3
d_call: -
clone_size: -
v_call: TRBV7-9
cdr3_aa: CASSWQGITDTQYF
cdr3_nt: TGTGCCAGCAGCTGGCAGGGAATCACAGATACGCAGTATTTT

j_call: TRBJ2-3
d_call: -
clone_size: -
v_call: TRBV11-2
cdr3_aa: CASSLVRDLVDTQYF
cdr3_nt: TGTGCCAGCAGCTTAGTACGGGACCTCGTAGATACGCAGTATTTT

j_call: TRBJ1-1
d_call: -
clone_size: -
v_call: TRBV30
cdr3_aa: CAWKVGGDRSRRTTEAFF
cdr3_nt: TGTGCCTGGAAGGTGGGGGGCGACAGAAGTAGGAGGACCACTGAAGCTTTCTTT

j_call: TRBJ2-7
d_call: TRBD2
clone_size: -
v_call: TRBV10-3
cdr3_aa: CAIKAGGPEQYF
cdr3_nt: TGTGCCATCAAAGCGGGGGGGCCCGAGCAGTACTTC

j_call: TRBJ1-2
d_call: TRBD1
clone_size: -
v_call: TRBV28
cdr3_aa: CASSFDRGLENGGYTF
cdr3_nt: TGTGCCAGCAGTTTCGACAGGGGGCTTGAAAACGGTGGCTACACCTTC

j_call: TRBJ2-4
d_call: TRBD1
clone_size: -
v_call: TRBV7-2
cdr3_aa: CASSITDRVVDIQYF
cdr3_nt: TGTGCCAGCAGCATTACCGACAGGGTAGTGGACATTCAGTACTTC

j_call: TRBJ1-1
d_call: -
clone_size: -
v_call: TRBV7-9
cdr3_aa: CASSQGYRVNTEAFF
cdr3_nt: TGTGCCAGCAGCCAGGGATACCGGGTGAACACTGAAGCTTTCTTT

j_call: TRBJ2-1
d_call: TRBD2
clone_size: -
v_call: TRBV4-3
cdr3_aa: CASGTSWNNDEQFF
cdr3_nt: TGCGCCAGCGGGACTAGCTGGAATAATGATGAGCAGTTCTTC

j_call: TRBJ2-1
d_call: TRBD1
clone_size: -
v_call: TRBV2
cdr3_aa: CASSKRGQGYNEQFF
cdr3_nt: TGTGCCAGCAGTAAAAGGGGACAGGGTTACAATGAGCAGTTCTTC

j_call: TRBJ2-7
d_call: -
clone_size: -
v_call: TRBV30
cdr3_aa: CAWSMSGEDQQYF
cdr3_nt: TGTGCCTGGAGTATGTCAGGAGAGGACCAGCAGTACTTC

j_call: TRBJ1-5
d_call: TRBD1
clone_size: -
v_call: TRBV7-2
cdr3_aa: CASSARDSIHQPQHF
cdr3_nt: TGTGCCAGCAGCGCCCGGGACAGCATTCATCAGCCCCAGCATTTT

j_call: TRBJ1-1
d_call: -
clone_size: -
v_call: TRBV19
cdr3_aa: CASSIARAGRYTEAFF
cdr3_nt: TGTGCCAGTAGTATAGCCCGGGCAGGGCGGTACACTGAAGCTTTCTTT

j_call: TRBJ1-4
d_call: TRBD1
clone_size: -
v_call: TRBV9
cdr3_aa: CASSETGGLTNEKLFF
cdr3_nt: TGTGCCAGCAGCGAGACAGGGGGCTTAACTAATGAAAAACTGTTTTTT

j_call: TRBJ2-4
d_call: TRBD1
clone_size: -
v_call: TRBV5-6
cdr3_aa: CASSWGTGKNIQYF
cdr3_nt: TGTGCCAGCAGCTGGGGGACAGGGAAAAACATTCAGTACTTC

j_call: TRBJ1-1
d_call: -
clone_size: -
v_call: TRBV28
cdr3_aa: CASSLPNLSNTEAFF
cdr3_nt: TGTGCCAGCAGCCTACCAAATCTCTCGAACACTGAAGCTTTCTTT

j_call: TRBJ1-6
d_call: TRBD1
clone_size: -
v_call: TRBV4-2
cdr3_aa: CASTPRGGTGNSPLHF
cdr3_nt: TGTGCCAGCACCCCAAGAGGAGGGACAGGGAATTCACCCCTCCACTTT

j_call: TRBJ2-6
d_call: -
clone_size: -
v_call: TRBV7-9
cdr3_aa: CASSLGTNSGANVLTF
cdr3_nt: TGTGCCAGCAGCTTGGGCACAAACTCTGGGGCCAACGTCCTGACTTTC

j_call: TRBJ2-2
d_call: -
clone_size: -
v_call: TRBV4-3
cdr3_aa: CASSQESQIDPRTGELFF
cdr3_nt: TGCGCCAGCAGCCAAGAATCGCAGATCGACCCTCGGACCGGGGAGCTGTTTTTT

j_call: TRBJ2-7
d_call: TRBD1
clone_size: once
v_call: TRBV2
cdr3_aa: CASRAPGTGVYEQYF
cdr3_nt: TGTGCCAGCAGAGCTCCCGGGACAGGGGTCTACGAGCAGTACTTC

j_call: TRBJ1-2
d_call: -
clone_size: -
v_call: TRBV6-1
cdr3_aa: CASSVGGPYGYTF
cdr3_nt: TGTGCCAGCAGTGTTGGGGGGCCCTATGGCTACACCTTC

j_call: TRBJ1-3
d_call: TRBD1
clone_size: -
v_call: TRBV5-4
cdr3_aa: CASSRNTGGLGNTIYF
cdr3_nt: TGTGCCAGCAGCCGCAACACAGGGGGCCTTGGAAACACCATATATTTT

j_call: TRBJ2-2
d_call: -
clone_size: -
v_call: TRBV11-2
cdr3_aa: CASSLVWGKAGELFF
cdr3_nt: TGTGCCAGCAGCTTAGTTTGGGGAAAGGCCGGGGAGCTGTTTTTT

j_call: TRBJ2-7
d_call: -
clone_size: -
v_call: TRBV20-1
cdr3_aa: CSASPGYEQYF
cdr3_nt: TGCAGTGCTAGTCCCGGCTACGAGCAGTACTTC

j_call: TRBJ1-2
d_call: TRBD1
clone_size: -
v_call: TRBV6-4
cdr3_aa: CASSDSTSGQGLRYTF
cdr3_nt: TGTGCCAGCAGTGACTCGACATCGGGACAGGGACTTCGCTACACCTTC

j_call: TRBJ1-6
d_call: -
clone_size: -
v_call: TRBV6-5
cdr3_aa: CASSLYNSPLHF
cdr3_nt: TGTGCCAGCAGTCTCTATAATTCACCCCTCCACTTT

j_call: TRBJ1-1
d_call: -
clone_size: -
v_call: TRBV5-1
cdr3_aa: CASKVGQNTEAFF
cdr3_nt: TGCGCCAGCAAGGTCGGGCAGAACACTGAAGCTTTCTTT

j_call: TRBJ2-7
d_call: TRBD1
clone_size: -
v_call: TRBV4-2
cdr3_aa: CASSPDPGTGAYEQYF
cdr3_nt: TGTGCCAGCAGCCCGGATCCCGGGACAGGGGCCTACGAGCAGTACTTC

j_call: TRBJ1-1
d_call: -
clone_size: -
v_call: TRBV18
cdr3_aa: CASSPTAGNTEAFF
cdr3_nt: TGTGCCAGCTCCCCAACCGCCGGGAACACTGAAGCTTTCTTT

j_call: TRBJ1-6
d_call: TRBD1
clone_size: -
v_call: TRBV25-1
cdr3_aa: CASSGEGATYNSPLHF
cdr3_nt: TGTGCCAGCAGTGGTGAGGGGGCGACCTATAATTCACCCCTCCACTTT

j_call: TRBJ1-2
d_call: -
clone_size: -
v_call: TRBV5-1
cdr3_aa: CASSPGDRGVGNYGYTF
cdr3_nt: TGCGCCAGCAGCCCGGGGGACCGCGGGGTTGGGAACTATGGCTACACCTTC

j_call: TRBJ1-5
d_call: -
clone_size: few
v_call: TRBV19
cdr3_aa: CASSINAGYSNQPQHF
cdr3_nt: TGTGCCAGTAGTATAAACGCAGGGTATAGCAATCAGCCCCAGCATTTT

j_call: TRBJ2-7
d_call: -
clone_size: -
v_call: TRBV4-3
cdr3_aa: CASSQPPSREPYEQYF
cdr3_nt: TGCGCCAGCAGCCAACCACCCTCAAGGGAGCCCTACGAGCAGTACTTC

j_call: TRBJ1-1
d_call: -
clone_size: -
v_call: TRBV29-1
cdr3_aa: CSVANTEAFF
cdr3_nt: TGCAGCGTTGCGAACACTGAAGCTTTCTTT

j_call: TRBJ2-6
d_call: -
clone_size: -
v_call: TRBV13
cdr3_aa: CASRLAGRTNVLTF
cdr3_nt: TGTGCCAGCAGATTGGCAGGGCGAACCAACGTCCTGACTTTC

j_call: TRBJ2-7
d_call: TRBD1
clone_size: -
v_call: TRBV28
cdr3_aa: CASSGQGVYEQYF
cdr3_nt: TGTGCCAGCAGCGGACAGGGGGTCTACGAGCAGTACTTC

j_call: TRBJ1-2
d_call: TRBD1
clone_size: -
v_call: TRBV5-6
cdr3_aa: CAGATGGNYGYTF
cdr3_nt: TGTGCCGGAGCGACAGGGGGGAACTATGGCTACACCTTC

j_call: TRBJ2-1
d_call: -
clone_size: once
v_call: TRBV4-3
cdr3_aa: CASSQETGAYEFF
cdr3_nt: TGCGCCAGCAGCCAAGAGACGGGGGCTTACGAGTTCTTC

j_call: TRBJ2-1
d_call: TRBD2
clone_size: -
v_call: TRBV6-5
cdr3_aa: CASTAGVFSYNEQFF
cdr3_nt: TGTGCCAGCACGGCGGGGGTCTTCTCCTACAATGAGCAGTTCTTC